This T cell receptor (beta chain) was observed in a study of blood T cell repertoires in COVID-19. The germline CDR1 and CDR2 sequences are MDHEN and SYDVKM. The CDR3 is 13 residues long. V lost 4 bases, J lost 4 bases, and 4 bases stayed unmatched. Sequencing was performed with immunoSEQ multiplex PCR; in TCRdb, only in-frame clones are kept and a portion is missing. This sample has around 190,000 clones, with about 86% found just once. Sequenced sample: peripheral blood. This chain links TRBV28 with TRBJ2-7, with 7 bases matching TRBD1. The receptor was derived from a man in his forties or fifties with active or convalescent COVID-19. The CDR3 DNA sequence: TGTGCCAGCAGTTCCGCAGGGGGATACGAGCAGTACTTC. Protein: CASSSAGGYEQYF.